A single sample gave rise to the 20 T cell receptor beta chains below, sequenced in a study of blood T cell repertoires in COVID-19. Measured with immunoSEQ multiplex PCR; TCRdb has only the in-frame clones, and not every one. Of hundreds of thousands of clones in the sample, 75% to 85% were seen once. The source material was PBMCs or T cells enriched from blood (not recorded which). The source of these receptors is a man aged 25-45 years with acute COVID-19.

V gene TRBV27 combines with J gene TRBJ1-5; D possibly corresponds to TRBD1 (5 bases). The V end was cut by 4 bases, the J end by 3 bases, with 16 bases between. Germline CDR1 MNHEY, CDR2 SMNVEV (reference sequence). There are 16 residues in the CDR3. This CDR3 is CASSSLPAGVNQPQHF. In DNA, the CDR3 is TGTGCCAGCAGTTCCCTACCCGCGGGGGTCAATCAGCCCCAGCATTTT.

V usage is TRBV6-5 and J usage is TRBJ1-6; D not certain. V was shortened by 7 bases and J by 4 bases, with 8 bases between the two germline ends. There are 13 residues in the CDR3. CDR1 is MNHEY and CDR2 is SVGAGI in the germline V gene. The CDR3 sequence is CASTVNYNSPLHF. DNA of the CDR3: TGTGCCAGCACGGTAAATTATAATTCACCCCTCCACTTT.

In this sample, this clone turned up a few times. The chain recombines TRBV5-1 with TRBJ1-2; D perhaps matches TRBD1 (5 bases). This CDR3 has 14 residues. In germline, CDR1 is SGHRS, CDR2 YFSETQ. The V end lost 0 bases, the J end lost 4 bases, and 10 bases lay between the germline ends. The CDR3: CASSLGQSSYGYTF. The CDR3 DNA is TGCGCCAGCAGCTTGGGACAGTCTTCCTATGGCTACACCTTC.

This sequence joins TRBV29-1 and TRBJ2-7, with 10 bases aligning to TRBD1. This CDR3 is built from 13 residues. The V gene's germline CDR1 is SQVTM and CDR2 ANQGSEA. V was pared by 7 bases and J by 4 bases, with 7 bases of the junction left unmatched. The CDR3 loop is CSARRDRGYEQYF. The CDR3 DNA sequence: TGCAGCGCTCGCCGGGACAGGGGTTACGAGCAGTACTTC.

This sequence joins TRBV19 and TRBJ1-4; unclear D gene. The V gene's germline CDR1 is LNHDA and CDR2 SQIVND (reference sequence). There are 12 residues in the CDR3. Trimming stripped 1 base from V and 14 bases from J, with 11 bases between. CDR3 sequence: CASSIGKGSLFF. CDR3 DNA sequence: TGTGCCAGTAGTATAGGAAAAGGGAGCCTGTTTTTT.

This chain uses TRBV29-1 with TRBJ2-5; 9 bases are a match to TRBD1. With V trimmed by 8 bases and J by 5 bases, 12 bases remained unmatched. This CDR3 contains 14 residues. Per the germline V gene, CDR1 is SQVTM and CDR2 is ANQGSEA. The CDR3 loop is CSFDRGTGSETQYF. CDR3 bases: TGCAGCTTCGACCGTGGGACAGGGAGCGAGACCCAGTACTTC.

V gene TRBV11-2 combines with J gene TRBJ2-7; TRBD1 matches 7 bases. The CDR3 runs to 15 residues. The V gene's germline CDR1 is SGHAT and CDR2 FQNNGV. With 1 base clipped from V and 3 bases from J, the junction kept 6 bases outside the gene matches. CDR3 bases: TGTGCCAGCAGCTTAGCGACGGGACAGAACTACGAGCAGTACTTC. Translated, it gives CASSLATGQNYEQYF.

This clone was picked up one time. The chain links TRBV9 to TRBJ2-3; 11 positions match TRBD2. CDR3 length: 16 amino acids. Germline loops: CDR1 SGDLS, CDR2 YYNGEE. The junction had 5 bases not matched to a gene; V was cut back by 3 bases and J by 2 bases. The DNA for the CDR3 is TGTGCCAGCAGCGCCGGGACTAGCGGACTCACAGATACGCAGTATTTT. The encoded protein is CASSAGTSGLTDTQYF.

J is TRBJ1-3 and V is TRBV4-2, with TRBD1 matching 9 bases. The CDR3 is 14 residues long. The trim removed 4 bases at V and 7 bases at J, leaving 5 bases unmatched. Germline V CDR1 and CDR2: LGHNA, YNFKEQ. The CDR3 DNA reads TGTGCCAGCAGCCGGGAAGGACAGGGGAACACCATATATTTT. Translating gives CASSREGQGNTIYF.

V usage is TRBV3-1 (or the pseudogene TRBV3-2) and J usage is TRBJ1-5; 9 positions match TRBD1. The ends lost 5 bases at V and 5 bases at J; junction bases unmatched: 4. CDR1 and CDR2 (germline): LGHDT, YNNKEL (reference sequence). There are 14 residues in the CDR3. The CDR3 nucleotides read TGTGCCAGCAGCTCACAGGGGGCTCATCAGCCCCAGCATTTT. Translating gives CASSSQGAHQPQHF.

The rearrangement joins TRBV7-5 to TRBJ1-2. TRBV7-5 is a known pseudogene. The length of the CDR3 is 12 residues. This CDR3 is CVRRRPRDGYTF. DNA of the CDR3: TGTGTCAGAAGACGTCCCCGAGATGGCTACACCTTC.

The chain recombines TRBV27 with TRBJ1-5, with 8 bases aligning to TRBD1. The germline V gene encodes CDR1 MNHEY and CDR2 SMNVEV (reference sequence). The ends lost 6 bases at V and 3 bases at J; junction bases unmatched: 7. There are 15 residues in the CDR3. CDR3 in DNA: TGTGCCAGCAGGCGGACAGGGTTTGCCAATCAGCCCCAGCATTTT. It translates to CASRRTGFANQPQHF.

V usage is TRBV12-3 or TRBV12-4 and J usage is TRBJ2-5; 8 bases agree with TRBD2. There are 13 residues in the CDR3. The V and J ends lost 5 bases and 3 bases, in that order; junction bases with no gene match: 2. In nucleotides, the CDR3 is TGTGCCAGCAGTGCCGGGAGGGAAGAGACCCAGTACTTC. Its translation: CASSAGREETQYF.

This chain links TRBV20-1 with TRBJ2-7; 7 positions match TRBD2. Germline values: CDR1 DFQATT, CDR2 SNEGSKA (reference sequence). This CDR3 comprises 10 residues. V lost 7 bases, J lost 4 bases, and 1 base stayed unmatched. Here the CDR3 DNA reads TGCAGTGTGGGGGGGTACGAGCAGTACTTC. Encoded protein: CSVGGYEQYF.

The DNA of the CDR3 is TGCAGCGTTGAAGGACGGGTGAACACTGAAGCTTTCTTT. This encodes CSVEGRVNTEAFF. The chain carries TRBV29-1 and TRBJ1-1; D remains unclear. Germline V gene sequence: CDR1 SQVTM, CDR2 ANQGSEA. The CDR3 is made up of 13 amino acids. The V gene lost 1 base and the J gene lost 0 bases, with 6 bases spanning the gap.

Written as DNA, the CDR3 is TGTGCCAGCAGCTTAGTTGGGGGACAGGTGGTTGAAAAACTGTTTTTT. Encoded protein: CASSLVGGQVVEKLFF. The rearrangement joins TRBV7-2 to TRBJ1-4; 8 nucleotides align to TRBD1. The CDR3 extends over 16 amino acids. Trimming cost V 1 base and J 7 bases; bases outside gene matches: 8. Germline CDR1 reads SGHTA; CDR2 reads FQGNSA.

This CDR3 reads CASSGTGRTDTQYF. As DNA, the CDR3 is TGTGCCAGCAGTGGGACAGGGAGGACAGATACGCAGTATTTT. The chain carries TRBV27 and TRBJ2-3; 9 positions match TRBD1. In germline, CDR1 is MNHEY, CDR2 SMNVEV (reference sequence). The CDR3 totals 14 residues. Losses at the gene ends were 5 bases for V and 3 bases for J; bases not matched to a gene: 3.

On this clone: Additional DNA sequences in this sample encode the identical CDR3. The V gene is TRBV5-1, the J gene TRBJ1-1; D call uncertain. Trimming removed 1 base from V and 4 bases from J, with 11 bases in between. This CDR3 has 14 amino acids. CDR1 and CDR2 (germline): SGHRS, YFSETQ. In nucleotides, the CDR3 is TGCGCCAGCAGCTTGTCGGATCGCGGCACTGAAGCTTTCTTT. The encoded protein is CASSLSDRGTEAFF.

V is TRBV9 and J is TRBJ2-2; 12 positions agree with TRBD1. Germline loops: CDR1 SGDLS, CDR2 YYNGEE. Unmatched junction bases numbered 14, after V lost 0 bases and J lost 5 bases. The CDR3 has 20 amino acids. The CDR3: CASSVGRAWGQGARTGELFF. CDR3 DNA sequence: TGTGCCAGCAGCGTAGGGAGAGCTTGGGGACAGGGGGCAAGAACCGGGGAGCTGTTTTTT. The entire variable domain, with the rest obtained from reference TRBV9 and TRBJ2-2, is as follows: DSGVTQTPKHLITATGQRVTLRCSPRSGDLSVYWYQQSLDQGLQFLIQYYNGEERAKGNILERFSAQQFPDLHSELNLSSLELGDSALYFCASSVGRAWGQGARTGELFFGEGSRLTVL.

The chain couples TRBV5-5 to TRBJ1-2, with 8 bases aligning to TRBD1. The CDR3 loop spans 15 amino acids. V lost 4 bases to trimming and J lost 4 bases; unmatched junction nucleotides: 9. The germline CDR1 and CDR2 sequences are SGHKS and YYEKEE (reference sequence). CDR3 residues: CASSQAGTGIYGYTF. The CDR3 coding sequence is TGTGCCAGCAGCCAAGCCGGGACAGGTATCTATGGCTACACCTTC.